This note documents a single T cell receptor beta chain sequence. Trimming stripped 2 bases from V and 0 bases from J, with 12 bases between. The CDR3 has 15 residues. CDR1 and CDR2 from the germline V gene are SGHTS and YDEGEE. The data are from a study of cytomegalovirus exposure and HLA in healthy donors. The repertoire was sequenced with immunoSEQ multiplex PCR; TCRdb's copy has only in-frame clones and lacks some. The table shows 250,000 to 300,000 clones, with almost 90% occurring only once. This chain connects TRBV5-8 to TRBJ2-7, with D possibly TRBD1 on 5 matching bases. The sequencing input was PBMCs. This TCR derives from a woman aged 18-35 years in good health and CMV-seronegative. The CDR3 spells CASSFRTPSSYEQYF. CDR3 sequence (DNA): TGTGCCAGCAGCTTTCGGACACCGAGCTCCTACGAGCAGTACTTC. Drawing the rest from reference TRBV5-8 and TRBJ2-7, the complete variable domain is EAGVTQSPTHLIKTRGQQATLRCSPISGHTSVYWYQQALGLGLQFLLWYDEGEERNRGNFPPRFSGRQFPNYSSELNVNALELEDSALYLCASSFRTPSSYEQYFGPGTRLTVT.